This entry lists 2 T cell receptor beta chains sequenced from one sample in a study of OX40 agonist ivuxolimab in advanced cancers. Here immunoSEQ multiplex PCR was the method, and the copy in TCRdb shows in-frame clones only, minus some. The sample consists of some 19,000 clones, roughly 80% of them appearing once. Sequences were derived from CD4+ or CD8+ T cells sorted from blood, sampled in a trial of the OX40 agonist ivuxolimab. All receptors derive from an adult with an advanced solid tumor such as melanoma, head and neck, liver or kidney cancer.

The chain recombines TRBV15 with TRBJ2-5; the D is unclear. Germline V lookup: CDR1 LNHNV, CDR2 YYDKDF (reference sequence). The ends were cut back, 0 bases at V and 9 bases at J, with 17 bases in the middle. This CDR3 contains 15 residues. This CDR3 reads CATSRDNSPSRSQYF. CDR3 nucleotides: TGTGCCACCAGCAGAGATAACAGCCCGAGCCGGTCCCAGTACTTC. The full variable domain, its missing parts supplied by reference TRBV15 and TRBJ2-5, is DAMVIQNPRYQVTQFGKPVTLSCSQTLNHNVMYWYQQKSSQAPKLLFHYYDKDFNNEADTPDNFQSRRPNTSFCFLDIRSPGLGDTAMYLCATSRDNSPSRSQYFGPGTRLLVL.

CDR3 in amino acids: CASSSSSYNEQFF. The CDR3 DNA reads as TGTGCCAGCAGTTCCTCTTCCTACAATGAGCAGTTCTTC. The gene calls are TRBV28 and TRBJ2-1; no firm D call. Germline lookup yields CDR1 MDHEN and CDR2 SYDVKM. V was pared by 4 bases and J by 1 base, with 5 bases between. This CDR3 is built from 13 residues.